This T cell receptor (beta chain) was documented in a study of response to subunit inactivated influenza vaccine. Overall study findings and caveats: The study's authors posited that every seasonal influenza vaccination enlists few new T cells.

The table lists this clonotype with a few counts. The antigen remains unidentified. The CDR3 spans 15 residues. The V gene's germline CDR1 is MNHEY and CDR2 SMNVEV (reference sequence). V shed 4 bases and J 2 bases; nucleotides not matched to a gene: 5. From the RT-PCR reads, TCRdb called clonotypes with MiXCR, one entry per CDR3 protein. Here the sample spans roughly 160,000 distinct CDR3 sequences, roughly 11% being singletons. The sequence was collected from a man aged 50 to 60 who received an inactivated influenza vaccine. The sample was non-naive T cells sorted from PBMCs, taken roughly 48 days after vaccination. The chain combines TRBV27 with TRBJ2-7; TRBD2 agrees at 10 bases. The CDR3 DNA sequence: TGTGCCAGCAGTTCCGGGACTAGCGTTCCCTACGAGCAGTACTTC. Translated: CASSSGTSVPYEQYF.